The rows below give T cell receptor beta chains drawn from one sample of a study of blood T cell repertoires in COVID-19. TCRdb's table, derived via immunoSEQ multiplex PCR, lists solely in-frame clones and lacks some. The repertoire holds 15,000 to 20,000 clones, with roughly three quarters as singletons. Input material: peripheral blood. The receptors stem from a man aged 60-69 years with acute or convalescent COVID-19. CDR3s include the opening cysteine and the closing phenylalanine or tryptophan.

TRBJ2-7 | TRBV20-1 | CSASAGQAEQYF
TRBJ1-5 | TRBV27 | CASSLQGSNQPQHF
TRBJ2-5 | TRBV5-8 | CASSTLPRLAQYWEETQYF
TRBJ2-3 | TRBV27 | CASSSLVWTSTDTQYF
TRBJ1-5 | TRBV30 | CAWSVAHGWPYSNQPQHF
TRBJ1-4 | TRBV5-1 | CASSLGGRSDNEKLFF
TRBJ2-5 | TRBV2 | CASRFFPSGGTSETQYF
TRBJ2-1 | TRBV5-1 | CASSPGTSGYNEQFF
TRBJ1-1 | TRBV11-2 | CASSPSRTGVGGAFF
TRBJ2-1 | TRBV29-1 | CSVEDRVGNEQFF
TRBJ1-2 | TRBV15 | CATSGFSGGYGYTF
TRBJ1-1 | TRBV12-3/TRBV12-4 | CASSSSRGTEAFF
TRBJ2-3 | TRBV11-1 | CASSLSRGVDTQYF
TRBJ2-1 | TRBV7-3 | CASSPRGGEQFF
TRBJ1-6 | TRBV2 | CASSLDSYNSPLHF
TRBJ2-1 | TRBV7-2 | CASSQNRENEQFF
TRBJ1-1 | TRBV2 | CASTRQGGRTEAFF
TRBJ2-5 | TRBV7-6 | CASSLAASLETQYF
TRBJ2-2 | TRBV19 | CASSMSGAGELFF
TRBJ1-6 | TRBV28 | CASRDKDSPLHF
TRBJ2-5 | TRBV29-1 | CSVSAGGPPAGNLETQYF
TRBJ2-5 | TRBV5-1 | CASSAGLARGVGETQYF
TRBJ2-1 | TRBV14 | CASSQASGGKFF
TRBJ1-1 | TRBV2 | CAGGDNTEAFF
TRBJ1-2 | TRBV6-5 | CASSPGGEGGYTF
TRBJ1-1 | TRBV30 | CAWRATGARGTEAFF
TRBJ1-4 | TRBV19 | CASALFVRVGTGANEKLFF
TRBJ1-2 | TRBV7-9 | CASSALQGTVGYTF
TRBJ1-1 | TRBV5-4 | CASSPQGDTEAFF
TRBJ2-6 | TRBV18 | CASSRTGAASGANVLTF
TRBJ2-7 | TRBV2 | CASRVEGPEQYF
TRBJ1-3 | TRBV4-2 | CASSQEPGLTRGNTIYF
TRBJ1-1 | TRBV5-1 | CASSYSGLNTEAFF
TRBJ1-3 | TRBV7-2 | CASSYDSSGNTIYF